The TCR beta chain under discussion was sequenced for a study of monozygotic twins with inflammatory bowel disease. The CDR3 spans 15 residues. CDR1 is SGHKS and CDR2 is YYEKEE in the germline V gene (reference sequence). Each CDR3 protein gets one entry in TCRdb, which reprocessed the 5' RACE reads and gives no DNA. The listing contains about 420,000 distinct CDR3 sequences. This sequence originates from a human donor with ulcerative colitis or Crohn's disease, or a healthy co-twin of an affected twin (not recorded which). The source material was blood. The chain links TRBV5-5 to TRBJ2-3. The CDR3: CASSLSLWSTDTQYF.